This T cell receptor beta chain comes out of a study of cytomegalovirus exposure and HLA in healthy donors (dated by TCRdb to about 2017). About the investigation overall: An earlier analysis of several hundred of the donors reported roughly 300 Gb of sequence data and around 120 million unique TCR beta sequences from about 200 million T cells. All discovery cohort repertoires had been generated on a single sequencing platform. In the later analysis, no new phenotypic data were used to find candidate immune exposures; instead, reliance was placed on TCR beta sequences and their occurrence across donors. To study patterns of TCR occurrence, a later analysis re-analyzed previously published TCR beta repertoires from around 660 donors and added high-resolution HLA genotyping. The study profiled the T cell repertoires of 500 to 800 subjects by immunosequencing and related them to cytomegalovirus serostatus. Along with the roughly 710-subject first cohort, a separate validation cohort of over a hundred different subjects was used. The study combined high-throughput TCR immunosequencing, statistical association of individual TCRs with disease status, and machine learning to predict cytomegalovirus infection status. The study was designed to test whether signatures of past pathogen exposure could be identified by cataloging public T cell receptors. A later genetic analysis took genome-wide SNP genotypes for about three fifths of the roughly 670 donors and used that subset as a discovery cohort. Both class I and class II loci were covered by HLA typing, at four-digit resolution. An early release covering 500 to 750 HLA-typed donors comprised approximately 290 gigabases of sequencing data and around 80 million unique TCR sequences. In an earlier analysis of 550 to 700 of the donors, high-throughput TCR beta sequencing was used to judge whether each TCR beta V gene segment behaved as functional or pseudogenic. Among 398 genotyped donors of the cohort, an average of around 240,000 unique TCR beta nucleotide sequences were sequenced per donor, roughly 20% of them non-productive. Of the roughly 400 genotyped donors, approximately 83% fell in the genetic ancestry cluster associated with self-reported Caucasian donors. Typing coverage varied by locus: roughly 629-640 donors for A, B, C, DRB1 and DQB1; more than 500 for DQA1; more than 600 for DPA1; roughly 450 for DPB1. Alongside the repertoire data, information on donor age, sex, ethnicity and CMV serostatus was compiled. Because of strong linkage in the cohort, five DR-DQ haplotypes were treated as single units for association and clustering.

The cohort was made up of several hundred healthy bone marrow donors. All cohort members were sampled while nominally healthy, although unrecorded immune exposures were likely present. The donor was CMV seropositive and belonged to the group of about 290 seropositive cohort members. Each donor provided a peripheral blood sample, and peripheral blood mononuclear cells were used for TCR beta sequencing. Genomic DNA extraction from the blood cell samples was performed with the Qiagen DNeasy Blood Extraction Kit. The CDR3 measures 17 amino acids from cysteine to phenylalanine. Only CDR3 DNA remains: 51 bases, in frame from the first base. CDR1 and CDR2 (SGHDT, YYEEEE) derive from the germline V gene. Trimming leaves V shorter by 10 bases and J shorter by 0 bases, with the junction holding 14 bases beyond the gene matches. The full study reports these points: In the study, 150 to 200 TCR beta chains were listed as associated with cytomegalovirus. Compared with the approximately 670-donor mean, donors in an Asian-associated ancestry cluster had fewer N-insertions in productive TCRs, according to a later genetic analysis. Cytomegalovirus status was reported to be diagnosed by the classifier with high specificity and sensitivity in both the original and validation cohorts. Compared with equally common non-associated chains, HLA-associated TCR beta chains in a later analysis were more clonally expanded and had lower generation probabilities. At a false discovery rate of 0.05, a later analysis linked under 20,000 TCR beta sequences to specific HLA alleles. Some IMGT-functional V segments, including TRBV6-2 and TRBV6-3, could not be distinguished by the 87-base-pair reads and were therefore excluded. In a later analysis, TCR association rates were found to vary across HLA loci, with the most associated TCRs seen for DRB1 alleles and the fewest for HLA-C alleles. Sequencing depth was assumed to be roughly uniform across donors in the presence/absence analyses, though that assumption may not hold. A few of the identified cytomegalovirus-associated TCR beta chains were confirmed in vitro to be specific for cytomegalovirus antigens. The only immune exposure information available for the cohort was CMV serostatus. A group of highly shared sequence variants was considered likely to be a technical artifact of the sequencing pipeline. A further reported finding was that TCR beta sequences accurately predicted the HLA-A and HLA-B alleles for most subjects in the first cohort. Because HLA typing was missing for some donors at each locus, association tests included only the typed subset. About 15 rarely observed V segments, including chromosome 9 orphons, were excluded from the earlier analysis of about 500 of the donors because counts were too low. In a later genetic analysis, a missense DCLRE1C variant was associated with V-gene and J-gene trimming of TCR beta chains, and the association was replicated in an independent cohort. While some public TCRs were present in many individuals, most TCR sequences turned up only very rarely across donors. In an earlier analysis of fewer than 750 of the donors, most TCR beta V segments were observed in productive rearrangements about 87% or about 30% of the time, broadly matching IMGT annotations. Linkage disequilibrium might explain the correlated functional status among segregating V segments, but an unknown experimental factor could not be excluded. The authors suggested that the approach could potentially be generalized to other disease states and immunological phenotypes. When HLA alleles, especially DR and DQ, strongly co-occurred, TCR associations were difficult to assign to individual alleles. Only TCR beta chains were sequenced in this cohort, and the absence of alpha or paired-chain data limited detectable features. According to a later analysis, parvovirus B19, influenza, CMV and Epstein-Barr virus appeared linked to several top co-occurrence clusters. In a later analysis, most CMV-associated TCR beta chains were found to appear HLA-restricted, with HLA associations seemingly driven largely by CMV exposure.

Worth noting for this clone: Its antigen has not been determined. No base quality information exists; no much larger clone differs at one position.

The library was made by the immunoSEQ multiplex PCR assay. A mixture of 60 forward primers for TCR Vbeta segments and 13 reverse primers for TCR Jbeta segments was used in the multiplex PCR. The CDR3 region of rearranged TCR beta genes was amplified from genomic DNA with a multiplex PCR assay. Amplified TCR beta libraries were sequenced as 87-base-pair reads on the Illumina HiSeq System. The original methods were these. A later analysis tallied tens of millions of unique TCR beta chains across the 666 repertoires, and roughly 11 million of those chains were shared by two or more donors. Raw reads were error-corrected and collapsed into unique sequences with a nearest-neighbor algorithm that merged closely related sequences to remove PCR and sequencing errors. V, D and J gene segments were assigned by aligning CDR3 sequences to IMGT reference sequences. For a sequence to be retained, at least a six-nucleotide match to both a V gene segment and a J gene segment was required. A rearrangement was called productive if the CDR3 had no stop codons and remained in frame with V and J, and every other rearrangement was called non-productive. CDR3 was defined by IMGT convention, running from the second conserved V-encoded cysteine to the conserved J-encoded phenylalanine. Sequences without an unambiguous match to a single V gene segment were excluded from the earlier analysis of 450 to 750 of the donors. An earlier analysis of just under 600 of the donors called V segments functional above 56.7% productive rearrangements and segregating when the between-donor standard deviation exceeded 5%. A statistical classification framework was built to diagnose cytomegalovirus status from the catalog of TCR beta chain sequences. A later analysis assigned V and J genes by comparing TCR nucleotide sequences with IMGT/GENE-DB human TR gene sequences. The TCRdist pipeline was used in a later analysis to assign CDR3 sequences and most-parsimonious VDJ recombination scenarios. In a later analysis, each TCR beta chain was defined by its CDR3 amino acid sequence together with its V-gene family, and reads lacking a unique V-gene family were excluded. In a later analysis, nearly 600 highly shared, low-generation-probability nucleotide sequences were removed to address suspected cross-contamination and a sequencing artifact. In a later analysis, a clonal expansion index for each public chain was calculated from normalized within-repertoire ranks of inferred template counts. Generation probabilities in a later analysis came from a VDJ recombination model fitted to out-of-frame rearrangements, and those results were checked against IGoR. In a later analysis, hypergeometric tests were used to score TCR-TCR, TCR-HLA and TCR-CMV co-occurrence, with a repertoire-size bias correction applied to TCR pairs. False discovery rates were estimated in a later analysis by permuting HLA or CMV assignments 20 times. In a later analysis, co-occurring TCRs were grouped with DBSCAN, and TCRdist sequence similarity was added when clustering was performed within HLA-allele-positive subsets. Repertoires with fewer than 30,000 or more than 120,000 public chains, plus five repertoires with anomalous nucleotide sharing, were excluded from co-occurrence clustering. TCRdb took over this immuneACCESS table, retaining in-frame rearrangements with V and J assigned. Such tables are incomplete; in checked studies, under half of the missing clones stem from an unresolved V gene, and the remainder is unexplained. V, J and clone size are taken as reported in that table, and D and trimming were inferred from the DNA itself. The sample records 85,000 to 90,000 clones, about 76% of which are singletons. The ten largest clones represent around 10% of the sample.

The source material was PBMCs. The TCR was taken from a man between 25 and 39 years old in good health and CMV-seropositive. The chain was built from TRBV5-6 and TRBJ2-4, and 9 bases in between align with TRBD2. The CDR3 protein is CAGLSGGGDLAKNIQYF. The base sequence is TGTGCCGGCTTGTCGGGCGGGGGGGACTTAGCCAAAAACATTCAGTACTTC. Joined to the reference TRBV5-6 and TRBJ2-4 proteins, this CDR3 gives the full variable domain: DAGVTQSPTHLIKTRGQQVTLRCSPKSGHDTVSWYQQALGQGPQFIFQYYEEEERQRGNFPDRFSGHQFPNYSSELNVNALLLGDSALYLCAGLSGGGDLAKNIQYFGAGTRLSVL.